A selection of T cell receptor beta chains follows, all from one sample in a study of T cells in Graves' hyperthyroidism and ophthalmopathy. TCRdb re-analysed the multiplex PCR reads in MiXCR, keeping a single row per CDR3 protein. This table holds over 250,000 distinct CDR3 sequences, less than 30% found once. Sequencing was carried out using blood. All receptors come from a man aged 35 to 55 with Graves' hyperthyroidism that later progressed to Graves' ophthalmopathy. Both conserved end residues are part of each CDR3. The D gene is left open where the match is weak. The size field is filled for only some rows; it gives once, few, many or a size class.

CDR3 protein	CDR3 DNA	clone size	CDR3 length	J gene	V gene	D gene
CASSPRTGLPLYF	TGTGCCAGCTCACCCCGTACAGGGCTGCCGCTGTACTTC	many	13	TRBJ2-7	TRBV18	-
CSVEDRGLGGVNYEQYF	TGCAGCGTTGAAGACAGGGGGCTTGGCGGGGTAAACTACGAGCAGTACTTC	-	17	TRBJ2-7	TRBV29-1	TRBD1
CSARWGSSYEQYF	TGCAGTGCCAGGTGGGGGAGCTCCTACGAGCAGTACTTC	-	13	TRBJ2-7	TRBV20-1	-
CASTRTGVGYEQFF	TGTGCCAGTACTCGGACCGGGGTGGGTTATGAGCAGTTCTTC	many	14	TRBJ2-1	TRBV2	-
CASSLAGLAGGTGELFF	TGTGCCAGCAGCTTGGCCGGACTAGCGGGAGGGACCGGGGAGCTGTTTTTT	many	17	TRBJ2-2	TRBV5-4	TRBD2
CASSAGQQGSNQPQHF	TGTGCCAGCTCCGCCGGACAACAAGGGAGCAATCAGCCCCAGCATTTT	-	16	TRBJ1-5	TRBV18	-
CASSLWRYEQYF	TGTGCCAGCAGTTTATGGCGGTACGAGCAGTACTTC	many	12	TRBJ2-7	TRBV12-3/TRBV12-4	-
CASRQGASEQYF	TGTGCCAGCCGACAGGGGGCGAGTGAGCAGTACTTC	-	12	TRBJ2-7	TRBV6-1	TRBD1
CASGEPYLETQYF	TGTGCCAGCGGGGAACCGTACTTAGAGACCCAGTACTTC	-	13	TRBJ2-5	TRBV6-2/TRBV6-3	-
CASSLAGLSEAFF	TGTGCCAGCAGCTTAGCAGGGTTGTCTGAAGCTTTCTTT	many	13	TRBJ1-1	TRBV7-9	-
CASESGTGNQPQHF	TGTGCCAGTGAGTCCGGGACAGGCAATCAGCCCCAGCATTTT	-	14	TRBJ1-5	TRBV28	TRBD1
CASSPSIAEGETQYF	TGTGCCAGCAGCCCCTCCATAGCCGAGGGGGAGACCCAGTACTTC	many	15	TRBJ2-5	TRBV7-3	-
CAWSEGTGYTNIQYF	TGTGCCTGGAGTGAGGGGACAGGGTATACGAACATTCAGTACTTC	-	15	TRBJ2-4	TRBV30	TRBD1
CASSEALRHLNTEAFF	TGTGCCAGCAGTGAAGCGCTTCGGCACCTGAACACTGAAGCTTTCTTT	many	16	TRBJ1-1	TRBV6-1	-
CASREFGETEAFF	TGTGCCAGCAGGGAGTTTGGGGAGACTGAAGCTTTCTTT	once	13	TRBJ1-1	TRBV6-1	-
CASSLGPPSYEQYF	TGTGCCAGCAGTTTGGGTCCGCCATCCTACGAGCAGTACTTC	-	14	TRBJ2-7	TRBV12-3/TRBV12-4	-
CASSEAGFNTEAFF	TGTGCCAGCAGTGAAGCAGGATTTAACACTGAAGCTTTCTTT	-	14	TRBJ1-1	TRBV6-1	-
CASSEGRGGNQPQHF	TGTGCCAGCAGTGAAGGGAGGGGAGGCAATCAGCCCCAGCATTTT	many	15	TRBJ1-5	TRBV6-1	-
CASSLSGTGVGAFF	TGTGCCAGCAGCTTGTCCGGGACAGGGGTAGGGGCTTTCTTT	many	14	TRBJ1-1	TRBV6-5	TRBD1
CASSLAGMAFF	TGTGCCAGCAGCTTAGCAGGGATGGCTTTCTTT	many	11	TRBJ1-1	TRBV13	-
CASTISENTEAFF	TGTGCCAGCACCATATCTGAGAACACTGAAGCTTTCTTT	many	13	TRBJ1-1	TRBV7-8	-
CASSRLVGATEAFF	TGTGCCAGCAGCCGACTGGTTGGGGCCACTGAAGCTTTCTTT	-	14	TRBJ1-1	TRBV5-8	-
CASSVGAVYGYTF	TGTGCCAGCAGCGTTGGAGCAGTCTATGGCTACACCTTC	many	13	TRBJ1-2	TRBV9	-
CASQDSSYEQYF	TGTGCCAGCCAGGACAGCTCCTACGAGCAGTACTTC	many	12	TRBJ2-7	TRBV27	-
CAWGTGGVWQPQHF	TGTGCCTGGGGTACAGGTGGGGTTTGGCAGCCCCAGCATTTT	many	14	TRBJ1-5	TRBV30	-
CASSRHHNYGYTF	TGTGCCAGCAGTCGACACCATAACTATGGCTACACCTTC	-	13	TRBJ1-2	TRBV27	-
CASRGRGRLNQPQHF	TGTGCCAGCAGGGGTCGGGGCCGCCTGAATCAGCCCCAGCATTTT	many	15	TRBJ1-5	TRBV6-2/TRBV6-3	-
CASSVAVYSAEQYF	TGTGCCAGCAGCGTCGCTGTTTACTCTGCCGAGCAGTACTTC	-	14	TRBJ2-7	TRBV9	-
CASSLRERITGELFF	TGTGCCAGCAGCTTACGGGAGAGGATCACCGGGGAGCTGTTTTTT	many	15	TRBJ2-2	TRBV7-9	-
CASSLYGQGSYEQYF	TGTGCCAGCAGCTTATACGGACAGGGGTCCTACGAGCAGTACTTC	-	15	TRBJ2-7	TRBV7-2	TRBD1
CASSSSALGEAFF	TGTGCCAGCAGCAGCAGCGCATTGGGGGAAGCTTTCTTT	many	13	TRBJ1-1	TRBV12-3/TRBV12-4	-
CASRGDLVDTIYF	TGTGCCAGCCGGGGGGATTTGGTCGACACCATATATTTT	few	13	TRBJ1-3	TRBV25-1	-
CASEVRSVNTEAFF	TGTGCCAGCGAAGTACGCTCAGTGAACACTGAAGCTTTCTTT	many	14	TRBJ1-1	TRBV6-5	-
CASSLGLVFTQYF	TGTGCCAGCAGCTTAGGACTAGTTTTTACGCAGTATTTT	many	13	TRBJ2-3	TRBV7-9	-
CASSDRWTDGYTF	TGTGCCAGCAGCGACAGGTGGACCGATGGCTACACCTTC	-	13	TRBJ1-2	TRBV6-1	-
CASSPRGRAQNTEAFF	TGTGCCAGCTCACCAAGAGGGCGGGCTCAGAACACTGAAGCTTTCTTT	many	16	TRBJ1-1	TRBV18	-
CASSLTGTGGLTEAFF	TGTGCCAGCAGCTTAACTGGGACAGGGGGTTTGACTGAAGCTTTCTTT	many	16	TRBJ1-1	TRBV7-3	TRBD1
CASSFFTGAYEQYF	TGTGCCAGCAGTTTTTTCACGGGGGCTTACGAGCAGTACTTC	many	14	TRBJ2-7	TRBV28	-
CASSEFGAGQETQYF	TGTGCCAGCAGTGAGTTCGGGGCGGGACAAGAGACCCAGTACTTC	many	15	TRBJ2-5	TRBV25-1	-
CASRTGTGYGYEQYF	TGTGCCAGCAGGACCGGGACAGGATATGGCTACGAGCAGTACTTC	few	15	TRBJ2-7	TRBV28	TRBD1
CASSPGVHLAKNIQYF	TGTGCCAGCTCACCAGGGGTACACCTAGCCAAAAACATTCAGTACTTC	many	16	TRBJ2-4	TRBV18	-
CASSQARGREAFF	TGTGCCAGCAGCCAGGCCAGGGGGCGCGAGGCTTTCTTT	many	13	TRBJ1-1	TRBV3-1	TRBD1
CASSIGAGLVYEQYF	TGTGCCAGTAGTATAGGAGCGGGATTAGTCTACGAGCAGTACTTC	many	15	TRBJ2-7	TRBV19	TRBD2
CASTPPGLSYGYTF	TGTGCCAGCACCCCGCCAGGTTTGAGCTATGGCTACACCTTC	few	14	TRBJ1-2	TRBV28	-
CASSSAGSIYEQYF	TGTGCCAGTAGTTCGGCGGGATCAATTTACGAGCAGTACTTC	many	14	TRBJ2-7	TRBV19	-
CASSPGGGVNQPQHF	TGCGCCAGCAGCCCGGGCGGTGGGGTAAATCAGCCCCAGCATTTT	-	15	TRBJ1-5	TRBV4-1	-
CASNNLGTGRGYTF	TGTGCCAGCAACAATCTGGGGACAGGGCGAGGCTACACCTTC	many	14	TRBJ1-2	TRBV6-5	TRBD1
CSAREWRELSYEQYF	TGCAGTGCTCGAGAGTGGCGGGAGCTATCCTACGAGCAGTACTTC	many	15	TRBJ2-7	TRBV20-1	TRBD2
CASRGGRSTEAFF	TGTGCCAGCAGAGGGGGAAGAAGCACTGAAGCTTTCTTT	many	13	TRBJ1-1	TRBV6-5	-